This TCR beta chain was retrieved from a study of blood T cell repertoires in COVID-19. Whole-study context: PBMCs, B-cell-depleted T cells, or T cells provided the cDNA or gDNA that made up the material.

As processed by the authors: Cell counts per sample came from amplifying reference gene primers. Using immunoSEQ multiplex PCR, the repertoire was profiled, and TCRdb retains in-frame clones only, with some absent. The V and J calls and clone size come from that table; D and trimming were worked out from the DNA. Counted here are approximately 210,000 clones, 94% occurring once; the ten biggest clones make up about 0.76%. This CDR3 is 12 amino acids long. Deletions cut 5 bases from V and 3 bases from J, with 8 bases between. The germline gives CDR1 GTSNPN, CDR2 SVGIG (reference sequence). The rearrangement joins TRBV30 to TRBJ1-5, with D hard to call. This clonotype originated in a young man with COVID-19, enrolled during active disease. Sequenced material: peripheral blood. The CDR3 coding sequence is TGTGCCTGGGCTGCAGTCAATCAGCCCCAGCATTTT. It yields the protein CAWAAVNQPQHF.